Below, 30 T cell receptor beta chains from the same sample are listed, as sequenced in a study of OX40 agonist ivuxolimab in advanced cancers. Data came from immunoSEQ multiplex PCR; TCRdb stores just in-frame clones and leaves some out. This sample has around 78,000 clones, with around 87% found just once. Sequenced material: CD4+ or CD8+ T cells sorted from blood, taken in a trial of the OX40 agonist ivuxolimab. These receptors were obtained from an adult with an advanced solid tumor such as melanoma, head and neck, liver or kidney cancer.

The chain joins TRBV6-5 to TRBJ1-2, with 9 positions matching TRBD1. This CDR3 spans 15 amino acids. The V gene's germline CDR1 is MNHEY and CDR2 SVGAGI. V was pared by 0 bases and J by 2 bases, with 1 base of the junction left unmatched. In DNA, the CDR3 is TGTGCCAGCAGTTACTCTGACAGGGGGAACTATGGCTACACCTTC. Translation: CASSYSDRGNYGYTF.

The chain recombines TRBV11-3 with TRBJ2-7, with TRBD2 identical over 9 bases. CDR1 is SGHNT and CDR2 is YENEEA in the germline V gene. J lost 3 bases, V lost 4 bases, and 4 bases had no gene match. The CDR3 has 14 residues. The CDR3 reads CASSSSGTYYEQYF. The CDR3 region has the DNA TGTGCCAGCAGCTCTAGCGGGACTTACTACGAGCAGTACTTC.

The gene calls are TRBV5-1 and TRBJ2-2; D may correspond to TRBD1 or TRBD2 (5 bases each). CDR3 length: 17 amino acids. Germline CDR1 reads SGHRS; CDR2 reads YFSETQ. With 4 bases removed from V and 2 bases from J, the gap between germline ends came to 18 bases. The CDR3 sequence: CASSDTPGPLNTGELFF. As DNA, the CDR3 is TGCGCCAGCAGCGATACACCGGGACCACTAAACACCGGGGAGCTGTTTTTT.

CDR3: CASSLTPRGGTNEKLFF. For the CDR3, the DNA is TGTGCCAGCAGCTTAACCCCCAGGGGGGGAACTAATGAAAAACTGTTTTTT. The V call is TRBV7-8, the J call TRBJ1-4, with 7 bases lining up with TRBD1. Germline assignment: CDR1 SGHVS and CDR2 FQNEAQ. The CDR3 sequence is 17 residues long. After removal of 2 bases from V and 1 base from J, the junction contained 7 bases not matched to a gene.

The V call is TRBV7-8, the J call TRBJ2-7; 14 positions match TRBD2. CDR1 SGHVS and CDR2 FQNEAQ come from the germline V gene. This CDR3 has 17 residues. The J segment lost 6 bases and the V segment lost 3 bases, leaving 10 bases of the junction unmatched. The CDR3: CASSFGGGLAGGFEQYF. CDR3 bases: TGTGCCAGCAGCTTCGGGGGAGGACTAGCGGGAGGTTTCGAGCAGTACTTC.

The chain links TRBV7-9 to TRBJ2-3; no firm D call. V was cut by 8 bases and J by 2 bases, with 11 bases left in between. Germline V gene lookup returns CDR1 SEHNR and CDR2 FQNEAQ (reference sequence). The CDR3 contains 13 residues. CDR3 bases: TGTGCCAGCGGTCGGTCCTTCACAGATACGCAGTATTTT. Translated, it gives CASGRSFTDTQYF.

This sequence joins TRBV29-1 and TRBJ2-3, with 9 nucleotides matching TRBD2. After removal of 0 bases from V and 5 bases from J, the junction contained 6 bases not matched to a gene. Germline lookup yields CDR1 SQVTM and CDR2 ANQGSEA. The CDR3 extends over 15 amino acids. In nucleotides, the CDR3 is TGCAGCGTTGAAGATCCGCCAGCGGGAGGAGATACGCAGTATTTT. Its protein is CSVEDPPAGGDTQYF.

With respect to this clone: Other DNA sequences in this specimen translate into the identical CDR3. The rearrangement links TRBV5-1 to TRBJ2-5; TRBD2 matches at 9 bases. Germline CDR1 reads SGHRS; CDR2 reads YFSETQ. The CDR3 length is 17 residues. With 2 bases clipped from V and 5 bases from J, the junction kept 13 bases outside the gene matches. The CDR3 nucleotides are TGCGCCAGCAGCTTAAATCAAGGACTAGCGCTGGGGGAGACCCAGTACTTC. It codes for CASSLNQGLALGETQYF.

This clone was observed once. The V gene is TRBV28, the J gene TRBJ1-2; 7 bases agree with TRBD1. Trimming removed 6 bases from V and 7 bases from J; junction bases left unmatched: 11. Germline V gene sequence: CDR1 MDHEN, CDR2 SYDVKM. CDR3 length equals 14 residues. The DNA for the CDR3 is TGTGCCAGCAGCCTAACTGACAGGGAGGGTGGCTACACCTTC. This codes for CASSLTDREGGYTF.

This chain joins TRBV28 and TRBJ1-2; D is uncertain. Trimming cost V 3 bases and J 2 bases, with 19 bases left between them. Germline CDR1 is MDHEN and CDR2 is SYDVKM. The CDR3 spans 17 residues. This chain's CDR3 is CASSFLFGRGSNYGYTF. In DNA form, the CDR3 reads TGTGCCAGCAGTTTTTTATTCGGTCGAGGCAGCAACTATGGCTACACCTTC.

The chain links TRBV11-3 to TRBJ2-5; D perhaps matches TRBD1 (5 bases). The V and J ends lost 5 bases and 2 bases respectively, with 15 bases between them. CDR3 length equals 15 residues. Germline V gene sequence: CDR1 SGHNT, CDR2 YENEEA. The CDR3 coding sequence is TGTGCCAGCAGCACGAAAGAGACAGTTCAAGAGACCCAGTACTTC. Protein product: CASSTKETVQETQYF.

This clone is a singleton in its sample. The chain employs TRBV10-2 and TRBJ1-1, with 10 bases aligning to TRBD1. The CDR3 covers 15 residues. V dropped 2 bases and J dropped 5; count of bases not matched to a gene: 5. Germline V gene sequence: CDR1 WSHSY, CDR2 SAAADI. The CDR3: CASSEPGQGMTEAFF. CDR3 coding DNA: TGCGCCAGCAGTGAGCCGGGACAGGGGATGACTGAAGCTTTCTTT.

The rearrangement joins TRBV11-2 to TRBJ2-7; D is uncertain. With 2 bases removed from V and 2 bases from J, the gap between germline ends came to 7 bases. This CDR3 comprises 13 residues. Germline CDR1 SGHAT, CDR2 FQNNGV. The CDR3 bases are TGTGCCAGCAGCTTACCCCCTACCTACGAGCAGTACTTC. It yields the protein CASSLPPTYEQYF. Full variable domain (outside the CDR3, taken from reference TRBV11-2 and TRBJ2-7): EAGVAQSPRYKIIEKRQSVAFWCNPISGHATLYWYQQILGQGPKLLIQFQNNGVVDDSQLPKDRFSAERLKGVDSTLKIQPAKLEDSAVYLCASSLPPTYEQYFGPGTRLTVT.

The rearrangement links TRBV11-3 to TRBJ2-7; D is uncertain. The CDR3 sequence is 11 residues long. The germline V gene has CDR1 SGHNT and CDR2 YENEEA. V lost 5 bases and J 3 bases, leaving 5 bases between the germline ends. The CDR3 coding sequence is TGTGCCAGCAGCAGCCTCTACGAGCAGTACTTC. As protein: CASSSLYEQYF.

This sequence joins TRBV7-9 and TRBJ1-1; TRBD1 matches at 7 bases. V lost 1 base, J lost 3 bases, and 8 bases stayed unmatched. This CDR3 spans 16 amino acids. Germline CDR1 and CDR2: SEHNR and FQNEAQ (reference sequence). The CDR3 DNA sequence: TGTGCCAGCAGCTTAGAGATATCGGGACAGCACACTGAAGCTTTCTTT. Translated: CASSLEISGQHTEAFF.

Written as DNA, the CDR3 is TGTGCCAGCAGCTCCGACAGGGGGCTGTACGAGCAGTACTTC. This codes for CASSSDRGLYEQYF. The rearrangement joins TRBV7-9 to TRBJ2-7, with 10 bases lining up with TRBD1. The CDR3 spans 14 residues. V shed 4 bases and J 4 bases; nucleotides not matched to a gene: 4. Germline V lookup: CDR1 SEHNR, CDR2 FQNEAQ (reference sequence).

Only one count was recorded for this clone. V gene TRBV6-7 combines with J gene TRBJ2-2; 7 positions agree with TRBD1. TRBV6-7 has ORF status, its function being uncertain. The CDR3 length is 15 residues. V was clipped by 5 bases and J by 3 bases; unmatched bases: 6. The chain's CDR3 is CASSKTGSYTGELFF. The CDR3 DNA follows: TGTGCCAGCAGTAAGACAGGGTCGTACACCGGGGAGCTGTTTTTT.

This clone was observed a single time. V usage is TRBV7-2 and J usage is TRBJ2-2; 7 bases line up with TRBD1. With V trimmed by 5 bases and J by 6 bases, 9 bases remained unmatched. In germline, CDR1 is SGHTA, CDR2 FQGNSA. The CDR3 extends over 15 amino acids. In DNA form, the CDR3 reads TGTGCCAGCAGCCTCCGACAGGGTAGGGCCGGGGAGCTGTTTTTT. Protein sequence: CASSLRQGRAGELFF.

The chain carries TRBV18 and TRBJ2-2; a weak D match, TRBD1 (6 bases). V lost 2 bases and J 1 base, leaving 11 bases between the germline ends. Germline CDR1 is KGHSH and CDR2 is LQKENI. The length of the CDR3 is 16 residues. CDR3 sequence: CASSPAGTMNTGELFF. CDR3 sequence (DNA): TGTGCCAGCTCACCAGCCGGGACAATGAACACCGGGGAGCTGTTTTTT.

The chain couples TRBV4-1 to TRBJ2-7, with 14 nucleotides matching TRBD2. The germline CDR1 and CDR2 sequences are MGHRA and YSYEKL. This CDR3 is built from 17 residues. V lost 1 base to trimming and J lost 3 bases; unmatched junction nucleotides: 5. The DNA for the CDR3 is TGCGCCAGCAGCCAAGCCGGGACTAGCGGGAGTTTCTACGAGCAGTACTTC. It encodes CASSQAGTSGSFYEQYF.

The rearrangement joins TRBV10-3 to TRBJ1-5; 9 bases align to TRBD1. The CDR3 is 14 residues long. Per the germline V gene, CDR1 is ENHRY and CDR2 is SYGVKD. The J segment lost 6 bases and the V segment lost 6 bases, leaving 6 bases of the junction unmatched. In DNA, the CDR3 is TGTGCCATCAGCTCACAGGGGGCGCTTCAGCCCCAGCATTTT. Its protein is CAISSQGALQPQHF.

The chain couples TRBV5-1 to TRBJ2-2; 9 nucleotides align to TRBD2. Germline V gene lookup returns CDR1 SGHRS and CDR2 YFSETQ. The CDR3 covers 15 residues. V was pared by 5 bases and J by 1 base, with 3 bases of the junction left unmatched. CDR3 nucleotides: TGCGCCAGCAGACCGACTAGCGGGAACACCGGGGAGCTGTTTTTT. Its protein product is CASRPTSGNTGELFF.

This chain joins TRBV29-1 and TRBJ2-3, with D tentatively TRBD2 (5 bases). Deletions cut 6 bases from V and 2 bases from J, with 9 bases between. The CDR3 is 12 residues long. CDR1 and CDR2 (germline): SQVTM, ANQGSEA. CDR3 region: CSVGENTDTQYF. The CDR3 nucleotides are TGCAGCGTCGGGGAGAACACAGATACGCAGTATTTT.

This clone was seen a few times. V is TRBV6-6 and J is TRBJ1-3, with D possibly TRBD1 on 5 matching bases. The CDR3 extends over 15 amino acids. V was clipped by 0 bases and J by 2 bases, with 8 bases between them. The germline V gene encodes CDR1 MNHNY and CDR2 SVGAGI (reference sequence). The CDR3 spells CASSYSGGTGNTIYF. CDR3 in DNA: TGTGCCAGCAGTTACTCGGGGGGGACTGGAAACACCATATATTTT.

The chain is built from TRBV5-5 and TRBJ2-7, with 16 bases fitting TRBD2. The CDR3 covers 17 residues. CDR1 and CDR2 (germline): SGHKS, YYEKEE (reference sequence). V gave up 3 bases and J gave up 5 bases; unmatched junction bases: 8. The CDR3, as DNA: TGTGCCAGCAGCTGGCGGGGACTAGCGGGAGGGCCTGACGAGCAGTACTTC. Its translation is CASSWRGLAGGPDEQYF.

This clone has a single count. The chain couples TRBV7-2 to TRBJ1-2; no clear D gene. V was shortened by 4 bases and J by 8 bases, with 14 bases between the two germline ends. This CDR3 contains 13 residues. Germline assignment: CDR1 SGHTA and CDR2 FQGNSA. The CDR3 region has the DNA TGTGCCAGCAGCTCGGCGGGAGGGATGGGCTACACCTTC. This gives the protein CASSSAGGMGYTF.

About this clone itself: Other DNA sequences in this sample translate to the same CDR3. The chain employs TRBV18 and TRBJ2-7; D remains ambiguous. The CDR3 is made up of 14 amino acids. V was clipped by 0 bases and J by 4 bases, with 10 bases between them. Germline loops: CDR1 KGHSH, CDR2 LQKENI. CDR3 in DNA: TGTGCCAGCTCACCACCGTCCAGAGCATACGAGCAGTACTTC. This codes for CASSPPSRAYEQYF.

V is TRBV5-1 and J is TRBJ2-1; 12 bases align to TRBD2. Germline assignment: CDR1 SGHRS and CDR2 YFSETQ. V trimming: 4 bases; J trimming: 5 bases; junction bases outside the gene matches: 10. CDR3 length: 17 amino acids. As DNA, the CDR3 is TGCGCCAGCAGCCCCCGACGGACTAGCGGGACTCACAATGAGCAGTTCTTC. Translating gives CASSPRRTSGTHNEQFF.

The chain carries TRBV4-3 and TRBJ2-3; tentatively, D is TRBD1 (6 bases). Germline CDR1 is LGHNA and CDR2 is YSLEER. The CDR3 has 16 amino acids. Trimming shortened V by 0 bases and J by 6 bases, and 16 bases separated the two germline ends. The CDR3 DNA sequence: TGCGCCAGCAGCCAAGATGGCAGGGGCGAGAGGGATACGCAGTATTTT. Residues: CASSQDGRGERDTQYF.

This clone has a handful of counts. This chain connects TRBV4-2 to TRBJ1-5; possible D gene TRBD1, 5 bases. The CDR3 consists of 15 residues. With 4 bases removed from V and 3 bases from J, the gap between germline ends came to 13 bases. The V gene's germline CDR1 is LGHNA and CDR2 YNFKEQ. CDR3 in DNA: TGTGCCAGCAGCCGTGTGGAGGGGAACAATCAGCCCCAGCATTTT. Its protein product is CASSRVEGNNQPQHF.